A single sample is the source of the 25 T cell receptor beta chains below, sequenced in a study of blood T cell repertoires in COVID-19. Only in-frame clones appear in the TCRdb table, and some are missing; sequencing was by immunoSEQ multiplex PCR. The data contain about 200,000 clones, approximately 90% of them singletons. Sequenced input: peripheral blood. Receptors were obtained from a man at least 80 years old with acute or convalescent COVID-19.

This chain uses TRBV7-2 with TRBJ2-7; 10 bases match TRBD2. CDR1 is SGHTA and CDR2 is FQGNSA in the germline V gene. CDR3 length equals 13 residues. Germline trimming cut 4 bases from V and 3 bases from J; bases unmatched to any gene: 0. The CDR3 region is CASSSSGSYEQYF. The CDR3 DNA is TGTGCCAGCAGCTCTAGCGGGAGCTACGAGCAGTACTTC.

The chain carries TRBV5-1 and TRBJ1-1; 7 bases fit TRBD1. The CDR3 sequence is 14 residues long. The germline CDR1 and CDR2 sequences are SGHRS and YFSETQ. J lost 5 bases, V lost 4 bases, and 8 bases had no gene match. The CDR3 region is CASSKRQGETEAFF. Written as DNA, the CDR3 is TGCGCCAGCAGCAAGCGACAGGGAGAAACTGAAGCTTTCTTT.

The chain joins TRBV6-5 to TRBJ1-2; 8 bases are a match to TRBD1. The CDR3 covers 14 residues. With V trimmed by 5 bases and J by 0 bases, 2 bases remained unmatched. Germline values: CDR1 MNHEY, CDR2 SVGAGI. CDR3 nucleotide sequence: TGTGCCAGCAGTCCAGGGGGCGCTAACTATGGCTACACCTTC. This encodes CASSPGGANYGYTF.

The gene calls are TRBV7-8 and TRBJ2-1; D is ambiguous. CDR3 length equals 13 residues. From germline, CDR1 is SGHVS and CDR2 FQNEAQ. Between the trimmed V and J ends, which lost 0 bases and 8 bases, there was a span of 8 bases. CDR3 sequence reads: CASSLARIDEQFF. The CDR3 nucleotides are TGTGCCAGCAGCTTAGCGCGTATTGATGAGCAGTTCTTC.

This clone has a handful of counts. The chain employs TRBV4-1 and TRBJ2-3, with D possibly matching TRBD2 (5 bases). Per germline, CDR1 MGHRA and CDR2 YSYEKL. The V and J ends lost 1 base and 4 bases respectively, with 12 bases between them. This CDR3 spans 15 amino acids. CDR3 protein: CASSQALASSDTQYF. The CDR3 bases are TGCGCCAGCAGCCAAGCGTTGGCTAGCTCAGATACGCAGTATTTT.

The chain couples TRBV7-2 to TRBJ1-2; 9 nucleotides align to TRBD1. CDR1 and CDR2 from the germline V gene are SGHTA and FQGNSA. The CDR3 is 15 amino acids. After removal of 6 bases from V and 5 bases from J, the junction contained 10 bases not matched to a gene. The CDR3 coding sequence is TGTGCCAGCAGACTCCCCGGGACAGGGAAGTATGGCTACACCTTC. Its protein product is CASRLPGTGKYGYTF.

This chain links TRBV2 with TRBJ2-7, with TRBD2 identical over 11 bases. Germline assignment: CDR1 SNHLY and CDR2 FYNNEI. The CDR3 sequence is 12 residues long. The CDR3 sequence: CASGRGRYEQYF. CDR3 DNA: TGTGCTAGCGGGAGGGGCCGATACGAGCAGTACTTC.

This clone came up once. This sequence joins TRBV11-3 and TRBJ2-1; 12 bases fit TRBD1. The CDR3 covers 15 residues. J was trimmed by 9 bases and V by 5 bases; bases with no gene match: 8. CDR1 SGHNT and CDR2 YENEEA come from the germline V gene. The CDR3 sequence is CASSSPGQGAAEQFF. CDR3 bases: TGTGCCAGCAGCAGTCCGGGACAGGGGGCTGCTGAGCAGTTCTTC. The full variable domain, rest sourced from reference TRBV11-3 and TRBJ2-1, is EAGVVQSPRYKIIEKKQPVAFWCNPISGHNTLYWYLQNLGQGPELLIRYENEEAVDDSQLPKDRFSAERLKGVDSTLKIQPAELGDSAVYLCASSSPGQGAAEQFFGPGTRLTVL.

The chain uses TRBV7-7 and TRBJ1-1; D remains unclear. Germline CDR1 reads SSHAT; CDR2 reads FNYEAQ (reference sequence). V lost 5 bases to trimming and J lost 4 bases, with 17 bases between them. The CDR3 spans 15 residues. The CDR3 region is CASSPASGVGTEAFF. CDR3 nucleotide sequence: TGTGCCAGCAGCCCCGCGAGCGGGGTAGGCACTGAAGCTTTCTTT.

The chain employs TRBV6-2 or TRBV6-3 and TRBJ2-2; 8 positions match TRBD1. This CDR3 has 18 amino acids. The V segment lost 2 bases and the J segment 4 bases; nucleotides outside the gene matches: 12. Germline values: CDR1 MNHEY, CDR2 SVGEGT. The chain's CDR3 is CASSYPHQGAPGTGELFF. In DNA, the CDR3 is TGTGCCAGCAGTTACCCTCACCAGGGGGCGCCGGGCACCGGGGAGCTGTTTTTT.

The V call is TRBV7-9, the J call TRBJ2-1; tentatively, D is TRBD2 (5 bases). V was clipped by 1 base and J by 7 bases, with 8 bases between them. Germline V lookup: CDR1 SEHNR, CDR2 FQNEAQ (reference sequence). This CDR3 is built from 13 residues. The CDR3 reads CASSLVLANEQFF. The CDR3 DNA follows: TGTGCCAGCAGCTTAGTGTTAGCGAATGAGCAGTTCTTC. Drawing the rest from reference TRBV7-9 and TRBJ2-1, the complete variable domain is DTGVSQNPRHKITKRGQNVTFRCDPISEHNRLYWYRQTLGQGPEFLTYFQNEAQLEKSRLLSDRFSAERPKGSFSTLEIQRTEQGDSAMYLCASSLVLANEQFFGPGTRLTVL.

This clone was counted a single time. The genes are TRBV7-2 and TRBJ2-4; 10 bases are a match to TRBD1. This CDR3 contains 16 residues. Per the germline V gene, CDR1 is SGHTA and CDR2 is FQGNSA. V lost 5 bases, J lost 3 bases, and 7 bases stayed unmatched. The CDR3 region has the DNA TGTGCCAGCAGCCCCCGACAGGGGGCTGGCAAAAACATTCAGTACTTC. Amino acid sequence: CASSPRQGAGKNIQYF. Full variable domain (rest looked up from reference TRBV7-2 and TRBJ2-4): GAGVSQSPSNKVTEKGKDVELRCDPISGHTALYWYRQSLGQGLEFLIYFQGNSAPDKSGLPSDRFSAERTGGSVSTLTIQRTQQEDSAVYLCASSPRQGAGKNIQYFGAGTRLSVL.

The chain combines TRBV7-9 with TRBJ1-4; 9 bases map to TRBD1. Germline CDR1 is SEHNR and CDR2 is FQNEAQ (reference sequence). The CDR3 is 15 amino acids. V dropped 6 bases and J dropped 4; count of bases not matched to a gene: 6. DNA of the CDR3: TGTGCCAGCAGTTTATTGACAGGGGGTAATGAAAAACTGTTTTTT. It encodes CASSLLTGGNEKLFF.

The chain employs TRBV28 and TRBJ2-7; the D gene is possibly TRBD2 (6 bases). CDR1 is MDHEN and CDR2 is SYDVKM in the germline V gene. The ends were cut back, 8 bases at V and 3 bases at J, with 17 bases in the middle. The CDR3 has 14 residues. The CDR3 DNA reads as TGTGCCAGCGGGCCCGGGGGTTCCAGCTACGAGCAGTACTTC. This gives the protein CASGPGGSSYEQYF.

The J gene is TRBJ1-3, the V gene TRBV7-2; D remains ambiguous. The germline gives CDR1 SGHTA, CDR2 FQGNSA. This CDR3 spans 15 amino acids. V lost 5 bases to trimming and J lost 4 bases, with 15 bases between them. The CDR3 DNA reads TGTGCCAGCAGCCCGGGGAGACACCTCGGAAACACCATATATTTT. The encoded protein is CASSPGRHLGNTIYF. Based on the CDR3 plus reference TRBV7-2 and TRBJ1-3, the full variable domain is GAGVSQSPSNKVTEKGKDVELRCDPISGHTALYWYRQSLGQGLEFLIYFQGNSAPDKSGLPSDRFSAERTGGSVSTLTIQRTQQEDSAVYLCASSPGRHLGNTIYFGEGSWLTVV.

This chain's CDR3 is CASSTSGGTGELFF. CDR3 bases: TGTGCCAGCAGCACATCGGGGGGGACCGGGGAGCTGTTTTTT. The chain couples TRBV11-3 to TRBJ2-2; 8 nucleotides agree with TRBD2. The CDR3 is 14 residues long. From germline, CDR1 is SGHNT and CDR2 YENEEA. Losses at the gene ends were 5 bases for V and 5 bases for J; bases not matched to a gene: 4.

The chain carries TRBV30 and TRBJ1-5; D unresolved. V was clipped by 0 bases and J by 9 bases, with 9 bases between them. The CDR3 contains 12 residues. Looked up from germline, CDR1 is GTSNPN and CDR2 is SVGIG (reference sequence). The CDR3 loop reads CAWSVFLGPQHF. CDR3 coding DNA: TGTGCCTGGAGTGTATTTCTAGGGCCCCAGCATTTT.

The J gene is TRBJ2-7, the V gene TRBV24-1; 7 bases map to TRBD2. CDR1 and CDR2 (germline): KGHDR, SFDVKD. The CDR3 loop spans 18 amino acids. After removal of 5 bases from V and 7 bases from J, the junction contained 22 bases not matched to a gene. The CDR3 sequence is CATSGIGAGALCSGEQYV. The CDR3 region has the DNA TGTGCCACCAGTGGGATAGGGGCGGGAGCCTTATGTTCGGGAGAGCAGTACGTC.

This sequence joins TRBV24-1 and TRBJ2-3, with D hard to call. Germline CDR1 reads KGHDR; CDR2 reads SFDVKD. V was shortened by 5 bases and J by 2 bases, with 13 bases between the two germline ends. The CDR3 has 15 amino acids. In DNA, the CDR3 is TGTGCCACCAGTGTAATTGACACTGCCACAGATACGCAGTATTTT. It encodes CATSVIDTATDTQYF.

This clone showed up just once. The genes are TRBV2 and TRBJ2-5; 9 positions agree with TRBD2. The CDR3 runs to 16 residues. Germline assignment: CDR1 SNHLY and CDR2 FYNNEI. Germline trimming cut 4 bases from V and 5 bases from J; bases unmatched to any gene: 11. The CDR3 bases are TGTGCCAGCAGTGCCCCGGCTAGCGGGATTTCCGAGACCCAGTACTTC. This sequence encodes CASSAPASGISETQYF.

The rearrangement uses TRBV14 and TRBJ2-5; the match to TRBD1 covers 9 bases. V shed 5 bases, J shed 1 base, and the junction held 8 bases outside the gene matches. The germline CDR1 and CDR2 sequences are SGHDN and FVKESK. The CDR3 consists of 16 residues. In DNA, the CDR3 is TGTGCCAGCAGCGGGCACAGGGGGCTCTTCCAAGAGACCCAGTACTTC. Translating it yields CASSGHRGLFQETQYF.

This sequence joins TRBV7-3 and TRBJ2-3; D is possibly TRBD2 (6 bases). Germline assignment: CDR1 SGHTA and CDR2 FQGTGA. The germline V and J ends were trimmed by 5 bases and 2 bases, with 23 bases remaining between them. The CDR3 totals 18 residues. In nucleotides, the CDR3 is TGTGCCAGCAGCCAAGGGTTAGGAGGGATCCTAACCACAGATACGCAGTATTTT. This sequence encodes CASSQGLGGILTTDTQYF.

The V and J genes are TRBV24-1 and TRBJ2-1, with D perhaps matching TRBD2 (7 bases). Germline lookup yields CDR1 KGHDR and CDR2 SFDVKD. The CDR3 runs to 14 residues. The V gene lost 4 bases and the J gene lost 2 bases, with 8 bases spanning the gap. CDR3 coding DNA: TGTGCCACCAGTGACGGGGGGCCCTACAATGAGCAGTTCTTC. It translates to CATSDGGPYNEQFF.

The genes are TRBV5-1 and TRBJ1-4, with no clear D. The germline gives CDR1 SGHRS, CDR2 YFSETQ. V lost 4 bases to trimming and J lost 7 bases, with 8 bases between them. The CDR3 runs 12 residues. The CDR3 loop is CASSVDFEKLFF. For the CDR3, the DNA is TGCGCCAGCAGCGTTGACTTTGAAAAACTGTTTTTT.

This chain links TRBV19 with TRBJ2-1; no clear D gene. The V gene's germline CDR1 is LNHDA and CDR2 SQIVND (reference sequence). The CDR3 has 13 amino acids. V was trimmed by 3 bases and J by 8 bases, leaving 11 bases between them. The CDR3 loop is CASSILANDEQFF. CDR3 in DNA: TGTGCCAGTAGTATTCTCGCGAATGATGAGCAGTTCTTC.